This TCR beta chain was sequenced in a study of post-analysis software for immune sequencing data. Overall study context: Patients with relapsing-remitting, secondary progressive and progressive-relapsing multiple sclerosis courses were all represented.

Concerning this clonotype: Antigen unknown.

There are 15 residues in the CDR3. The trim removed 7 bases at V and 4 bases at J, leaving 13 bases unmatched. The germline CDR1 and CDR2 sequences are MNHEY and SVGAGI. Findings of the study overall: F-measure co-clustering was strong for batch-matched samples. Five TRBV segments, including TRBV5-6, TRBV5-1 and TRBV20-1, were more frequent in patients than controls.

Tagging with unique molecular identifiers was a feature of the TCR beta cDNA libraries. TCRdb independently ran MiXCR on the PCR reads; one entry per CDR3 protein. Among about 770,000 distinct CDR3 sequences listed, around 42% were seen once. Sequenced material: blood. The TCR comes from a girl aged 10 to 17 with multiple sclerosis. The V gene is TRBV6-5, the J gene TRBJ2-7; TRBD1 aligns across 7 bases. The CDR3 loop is CASTRGVGGGYEQYF. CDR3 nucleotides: TGTGCCAGCACGAGAGGTGTAGGGGGCGGATACGAGCAGTACTTC.